These 21 T cell receptor beta chains share one sample of origin, sequenced in a study of beta chain features in type 1 diabetes. Study results and caveats: Shortening that was moderate but significant affected the TCRB CDR3s of Type 1 diabetes patients in all four CD4+ subsets.

No antigen has been assigned to these receptors. Expressed TCRB transcripts were sequenced because the entire RNA isolate underwent reverse transcription. Clones were read by immunoSEQ multiplex PCR, and TCRdb kept only the in-frame ones, dropping some. The sample has 600,000 or so clones, around an eighth seen once. Material: naive CD4+ T cells from blood. These receptors were collected from a man aged 18 to 35 with type 1 diabetes.

This clone was recorded a few times. V usage is TRBV25-1 and J usage is TRBJ2-2, with 8 bases lining up with TRBD2. This CDR3 is 16 amino acids long. Germline lookup yields CDR1 MGHDK and CDR2 SYGVNS. The ends lost 3 bases at V and 4 bases at J; junction bases unmatched: 7. CDR3 sequence reads: CASSESLAGRTGELFF. CDR3 nucleotides: TGTGCCAGCAGTGAGAGTCTAGCGGGCCGCACCGGGGAGCTGTTTTTT.

The chain is built from TRBV5-1 and TRBJ2-2; TRBD2 matches at 9 bases. This CDR3 has 16 amino acids. V shed 4 bases and J 3 bases; nucleotides not matched to a gene: 7. Germline lookup yields CDR1 SGHRS and CDR2 YFSETQ. The CDR3 DNA reads as TGCGCCAGCAGCGGAGGTCGACTAGCGGACACCGGGGAGCTGTTTTTT. It is translated as CASSGGRLADTGELFF.

The CDR3 DNA is TGTGCCAGCAGTTACCAGGGGGCGGACACTGAAGCTTTCTTT. Protein: CASSYQGADTEAFF. The rearrangement joins TRBV6-6 to TRBJ1-1; TRBD1 aligns across 8 bases. Per germline, CDR1 MNHNY and CDR2 SVGAGI (reference sequence). The ends lost 2 bases at V and 3 bases at J; junction bases unmatched: 2. CDR3 size: 14 residues.

The chain employs TRBV5-1 and TRBJ1-1; 8 bases are shared with TRBD1. The CDR3 runs 14 residues. From germline, CDR1 is SGHRS and CDR2 YFSETQ. Trimming took 8 bases from V and 4 from J; bases not matched to a gene: 10. CDR3 nucleotide sequence: TGCGCCAGTGGACAGGGAACGTTGAGCACTGAAGCTTTCTTT. Amino acids: CASGQGTLSTEAFF.

In its sample, this clone was seen a few times. The chain couples TRBV15 to TRBJ2-7; D not resolved. Germline V CDR1 and CDR2: LNHNV, YYDKDF (reference sequence). The CDR3 runs 12 residues. Trimming cost V 3 bases and J 10 bases, with 13 bases left between them. CDR3 residues: CATSSNTARQYF. For the CDR3, the DNA is TGTGCCACCAGCAGCAACACGGCGCGACAGTACTTC.

The V gene is TRBV7-2, the J gene TRBJ2-5, with D possibly matching TRBD2 (6 bases). The germline V gene encodes CDR1 SGHTA and CDR2 FQGNSA. The CDR3 runs 15 residues. The V and J ends lost 3 bases and 5 bases respectively, with 16 bases between them. The CDR3 spells CASSLGGARRETQYF. The CDR3 nucleotides read TGTGCCAGCAGCTTGGGCGGGGCCCGTCGGGAGACCCAGTACTTC.

This clone appeared a few times. The same CDR3 arises from other DNA sequences in this sample as well. V is TRBV14 and J is TRBJ1-2; D call uncertain. V gave up 1 base and J gave up 0 bases, with 3 bases separating them. Germline V gene sequence: CDR1 SGHDN, CDR2 FVKESK. The CDR3 contains 13 residues. CDR3 coding DNA: TGTGCCAGCAGCCAAGGAACTAACTATGGCTACACCTTC. Translated, it gives CASSQGTNYGYTF.

This clone was counted a few times. The chain has TRBV5-1 and TRBJ2-1, with 8 bases identical to TRBD2. This CDR3 comprises 16 residues. Germline V gene data show CDR1 as SGHRS and CDR2 as YFSETQ. Germline trimming cut 5 bases from V and 0 bases from J; bases unmatched to any gene: 7. This chain's CDR3 is CASSPISGSSYNEQFF. The CDR3 DNA is TGCGCCAGCAGTCCAATCAGCGGGAGCTCCTACAATGAGCAGTTCTTC.

The gene calls are TRBV5-6 and TRBJ2-7; D ambiguous. Trimming left V 4 bases short and J 0 bases short, with 5 bases between. Germline V gives CDR1 SGHDT, CDR2 YYEEEE. This CDR3 is 12 amino acids long. The CDR3 protein is CASSVVSYEQYF. The DNA for the CDR3 is TGTGCCAGCAGCGTCGTCTCCTACGAGCAGTACTTC.

The V call is TRBV12-5, the J call TRBJ2-5; weak D call: TRBD1 (5 bases). V was clipped by 1 base and J by 1 base, with 7 bases between them. The CDR3 has 14 amino acids. In germline, CDR1 is LGHNT, CDR2 FRNRAP. The CDR3 region has the DNA TGTGCTAGTGGTTTGGGACAGACCCAAGAGACCCAGTACTTC. Its translation is CASGLGQTQETQYF. Full variable domain (remainder filled in from reference TRBV12-5 and TRBJ2-5): DARVTQTPRHKVTEMGQEVTMRCQPILGHNTVFWYRQTMMQGLELLAYFRNRAPLDDSGMPKDRFSAEMPDATLATLKIQPSEPRDSAVYFCASGLGQTQETQYFGPGTRLLVL.

In this sample, this clone turned up a few times. The chain is built from TRBV11-2 and TRBJ2-6; D gene ambiguous. The CDR3 has 16 amino acids. Germline loops: CDR1 SGHAT, CDR2 FQNNGV. V lost 4 bases and J 0 bases, leaving 10 bases between the germline ends. The CDR3 sequence: CASSYWRSSGANVLTF. The CDR3 DNA sequence: TGTGCCAGCAGCTATTGGCGGAGCTCTGGGGCCAACGTCCTGACTTTC.

CDR3 DNA sequence: TGCGCCAGCAGCCAAGGAACGGTTAATGAAAAACTGTTTTTT. Amino acids: CASSQGTVNEKLFF. The V call is TRBV4-1, the J call TRBJ1-4, with D unclear. CDR1 and CDR2 (germline): MGHRA, YSYEKL. The CDR3 has 14 residues. The ends were cut back, 1 base at V and 4 bases at J, with 7 bases in the middle.

CDR3 coding DNA: TGTGCCAGCAGCTTAGCCCCCCTAGCGGGGCAAGAGACCCAGTACTTC. Translation gives CASSLAPLAGQETQYF. The chain recombines TRBV7-2 with TRBJ2-5; 9 bases fit TRBD2. The CDR3 runs 16 residues. From germline, CDR1 is SGHTA and CDR2 FQGNSA. Trimming cost V 0 bases and J 2 bases; bases outside gene matches: 4.

This clone has more than one count but fewer than ten. The chain couples TRBV19 to TRBJ1-1; D not resolved. The germline CDR1 and CDR2 sequences are LNHDA and SQIVND (reference sequence). The CDR3 extends over 12 amino acids. V was cut by 4 bases and J by 8 bases, with 11 bases left in between. This chain's CDR3 is CASSKRPREAFF. The CDR3 DNA follows: TGTGCCAGTAGTAAAAGACCGCGGGAAGCTTTCTTT.

V is TRBV2 and J is TRBJ2-5; D is uncertain. V was trimmed by 7 bases and J by 3 bases, leaving 15 bases between them. Germline V gene sequence: CDR1 SNHLY, CDR2 FYNNEI. This CDR3 region has 14 residues. CDR3 in amino acids: CASKSTVAEETQYF. The CDR3 DNA is TGTGCCAGCAAGTCGACGGTTGCGGAAGAGACCCAGTACTTC.

In its sample, this clone was seen a few times. The chain links TRBV28 to TRBJ1-2; 9 nucleotides line up with TRBD1. Germline assignment: CDR1 MDHEN and CDR2 SYDVKM. The V and J ends lost 6 bases and 4 bases, in that order; junction bases with no gene match: 9. The CDR3 spans 15 residues. The CDR3 sequence is CASRSPGTGSYGYTF. The DNA of the CDR3 is TGTGCCAGCAGATCCCCAGGGACAGGGTCCTATGGCTACACCTTC.

The table lists this clone with a few counts. For the CDR3, the DNA is TGTGCCTGGAGTGCAACTGGCACAGATACGCAGTATTTT. Translating gives CAWSATGTDTQYF. V gene TRBV30 combines with J gene TRBJ2-3; no definite D call. V lost 1 base and J 1 base, leaving 6 bases between the germline ends. There are 13 residues in the CDR3. Germline CDR1 is GTSNPN and CDR2 is SVGIG (reference sequence).

The chain recombines TRBV7-8 with TRBJ2-5; 9 nucleotides match TRBD1. The CDR3 consists of 14 residues. The trim removed 3 bases at V and 3 bases at J, leaving 2 bases unmatched. Per germline, CDR1 SGHVS and CDR2 FQNEAQ. The CDR3 is CASSFGQGKETQYF. In DNA form, the CDR3 reads TGTGCCAGCAGCTTCGGACAGGGGAAAGAGACCCAGTACTTC. Full variable domain (rest looked up from reference TRBV7-8 and TRBJ2-5): GAGVSQSPRYKVAKRGQDVALRCDPISGHVSLFWYQQALGQGPEFLTYFQNEAQLDKSGLPSDRFFAERPEGSVSTLKIQRTQQEDSAVYLCASSFGQGKETQYFGPGTRLLVL.

This clone was seen only a few times. This chain connects TRBV4-2 to TRBJ2-1; D ambiguous. Trimming pared 3 bases from V and 3 bases from J, leaving 9 bases between. The V gene's germline CDR1 is LGHNA and CDR2 YNFKEQ. The CDR3 consists of 14 residues. The CDR3 sequence is CASSHAPVYNEQFF. Here the CDR3 DNA reads TGTGCCAGCAGCCATGCCCCTGTCTACAATGAGCAGTTCTTC.

As regards this clone: Within the sample, other DNA sequences also encode this same CDR3. This sequence joins TRBV5-1 and TRBJ2-5; D unclear. The CDR3 loop spans 11 amino acids. Germline CDR1 SGHRS, CDR2 YFSETQ. The V end was cut by 4 bases, the J end by 5 bases, with 6 bases between. The CDR3 DNA reads TGCGCCAGCAGCCTAGAGGAGACCCAGTACTTC. This translates into CASSLEETQYF.

J is TRBJ1-4 and V is TRBV7-2; 9 bases match TRBD1. With 5 bases clipped from V and 8 bases from J, the junction kept 9 bases outside the gene matches. There are 15 residues in the CDR3. Germline V gene sequence: CDR1 SGHTA, CDR2 FQGNSA. This chain's CDR3 is CASSPRTGADEKLFF. The CDR3 DNA sequence: TGTGCCAGCAGCCCAAGGACAGGGGCTGACGAAAAACTGTTTTTT. Using reference TRBV7-2 and TRBJ1-4 for the parts outside the CDR3, the full variable domain is GAGVSQSPSNKVTEKGKDVELRCDPISGHTALYWYRQSLGQGLEFLIYFQGNSAPDKSGLPSDRFSAERTGGSVSTLTIQRTQQEDSAVYLCASSPRTGADEKLFFGSGTQLSVL.